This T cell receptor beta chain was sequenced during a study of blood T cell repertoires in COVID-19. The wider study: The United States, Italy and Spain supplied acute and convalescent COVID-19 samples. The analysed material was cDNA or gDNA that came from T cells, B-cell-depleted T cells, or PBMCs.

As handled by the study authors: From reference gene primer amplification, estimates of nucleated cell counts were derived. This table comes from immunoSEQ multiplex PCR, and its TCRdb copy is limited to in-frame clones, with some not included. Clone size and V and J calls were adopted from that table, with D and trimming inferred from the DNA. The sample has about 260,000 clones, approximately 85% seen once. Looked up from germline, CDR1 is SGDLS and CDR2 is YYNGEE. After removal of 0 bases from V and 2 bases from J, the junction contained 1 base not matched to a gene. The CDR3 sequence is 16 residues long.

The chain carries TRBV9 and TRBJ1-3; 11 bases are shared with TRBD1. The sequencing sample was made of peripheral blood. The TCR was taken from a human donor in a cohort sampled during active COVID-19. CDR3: CASSVEGQGAGNTIYF. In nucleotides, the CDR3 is TGTGCCAGCAGCGTAGAGGGACAGGGGGCTGGAAACACCATATATTTT.